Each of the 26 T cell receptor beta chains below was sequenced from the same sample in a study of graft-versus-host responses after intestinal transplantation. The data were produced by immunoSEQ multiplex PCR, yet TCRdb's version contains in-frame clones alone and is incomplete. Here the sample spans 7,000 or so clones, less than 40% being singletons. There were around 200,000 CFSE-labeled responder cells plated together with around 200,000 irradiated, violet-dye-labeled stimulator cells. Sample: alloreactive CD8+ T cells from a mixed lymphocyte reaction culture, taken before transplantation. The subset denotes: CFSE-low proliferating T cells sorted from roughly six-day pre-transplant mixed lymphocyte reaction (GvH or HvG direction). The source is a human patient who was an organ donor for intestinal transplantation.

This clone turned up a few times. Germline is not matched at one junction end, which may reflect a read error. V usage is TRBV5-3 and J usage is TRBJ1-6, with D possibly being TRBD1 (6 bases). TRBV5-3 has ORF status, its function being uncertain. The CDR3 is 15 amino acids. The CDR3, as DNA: TGTGCCAGCAGCTTTATAGGACAGAGGAATTCACCCCTCCACTTT. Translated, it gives CASSFIGQRNSPLHF.

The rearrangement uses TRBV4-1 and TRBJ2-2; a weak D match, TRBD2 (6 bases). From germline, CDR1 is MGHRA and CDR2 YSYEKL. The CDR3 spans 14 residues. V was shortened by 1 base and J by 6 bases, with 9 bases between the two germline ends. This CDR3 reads CASSQAWGAGELFF. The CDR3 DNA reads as TGCGCCAGCAGCCAAGCCTGGGGGGCCGGGGAGCTGTTTTTT.

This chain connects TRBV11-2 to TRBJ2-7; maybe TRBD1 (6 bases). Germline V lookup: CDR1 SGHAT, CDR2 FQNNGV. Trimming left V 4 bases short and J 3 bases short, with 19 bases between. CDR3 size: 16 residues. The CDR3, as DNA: TGTGCCAGCAGCTCACCTTTGGTGGGGGCTGACTACGAGCAGTACTTC. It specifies CASSSPLVGADYEQYF. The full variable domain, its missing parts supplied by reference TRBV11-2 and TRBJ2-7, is EAGVAQSPRYKIIEKRQSVAFWCNPISGHATLYWYQQILGQGPKLLIQFQNNGVVDDSQLPKDRFSAERLKGVDSTLKIQPAKLEDSAVYLCASSSPLVGADYEQYFGPGTRLTVT.

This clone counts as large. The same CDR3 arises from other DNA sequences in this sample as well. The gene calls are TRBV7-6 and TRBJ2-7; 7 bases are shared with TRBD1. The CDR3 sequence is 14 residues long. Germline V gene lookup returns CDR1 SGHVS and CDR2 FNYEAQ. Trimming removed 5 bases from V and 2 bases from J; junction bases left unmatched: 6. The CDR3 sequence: CASSGWGQPYEQYF. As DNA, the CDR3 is TGTGCCAGCAGCGGGTGGGGACAGCCCTACGAGCAGTACTTC.

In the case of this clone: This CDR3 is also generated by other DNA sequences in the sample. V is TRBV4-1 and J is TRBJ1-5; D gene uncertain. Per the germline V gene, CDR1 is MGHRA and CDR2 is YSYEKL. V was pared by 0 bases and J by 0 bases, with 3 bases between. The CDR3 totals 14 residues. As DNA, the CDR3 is TGCGCCAGCAGCCAAGACGGTAGCAATCAGCCCCAGCATTTT. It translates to CASSQDGSNQPQHF.

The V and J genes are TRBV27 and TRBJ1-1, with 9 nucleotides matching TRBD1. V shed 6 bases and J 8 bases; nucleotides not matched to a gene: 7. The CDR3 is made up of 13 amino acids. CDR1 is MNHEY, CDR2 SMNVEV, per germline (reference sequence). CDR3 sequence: CASSIQGAREAFF. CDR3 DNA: TGTGCCAGCAGCATACAGGGGGCCAGGGAAGCTTTCTTT.

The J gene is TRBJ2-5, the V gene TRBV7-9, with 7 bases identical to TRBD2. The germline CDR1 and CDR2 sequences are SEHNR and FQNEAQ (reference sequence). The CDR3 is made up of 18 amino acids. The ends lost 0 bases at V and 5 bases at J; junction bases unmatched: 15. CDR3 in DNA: TGTGCCAGCAGCTTAGCGAAGCGGGGCGACCACCCGGGGGAGACCCAGTACTTC. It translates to CASSLAKRGDHPGETQYF.

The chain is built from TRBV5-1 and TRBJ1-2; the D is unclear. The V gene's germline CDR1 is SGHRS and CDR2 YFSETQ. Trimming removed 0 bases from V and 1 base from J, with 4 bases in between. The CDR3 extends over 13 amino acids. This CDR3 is CASSLEGNYGYTF. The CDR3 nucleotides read TGCGCCAGCAGCTTGGAGGGTAACTATGGCTACACCTTC. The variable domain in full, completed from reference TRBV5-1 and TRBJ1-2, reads KAGVTQTPRYLIKTRGQQVTLSCSPISGHRSVSWYQQTPGQGLQFLFEYFSETQRNKGNFPGRFSGRQFSNSRSEMNVSTLELGDSALYLCASSLEGNYGYTFGSGTRLTVV.

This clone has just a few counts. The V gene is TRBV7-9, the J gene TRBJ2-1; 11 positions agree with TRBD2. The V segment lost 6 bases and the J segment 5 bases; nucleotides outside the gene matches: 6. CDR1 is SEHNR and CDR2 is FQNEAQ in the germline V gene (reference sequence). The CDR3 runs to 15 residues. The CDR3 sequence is CASSTGTSGNNEQFF. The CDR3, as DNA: TGTGCCAGCAGTACCGGGACTAGCGGTAACAATGAGCAGTTCTTC.

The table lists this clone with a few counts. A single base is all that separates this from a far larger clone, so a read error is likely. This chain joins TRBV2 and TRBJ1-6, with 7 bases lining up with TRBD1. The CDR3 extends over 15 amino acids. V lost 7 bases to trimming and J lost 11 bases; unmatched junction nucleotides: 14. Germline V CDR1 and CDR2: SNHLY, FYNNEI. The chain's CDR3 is CASIRDSVTGTPLHF. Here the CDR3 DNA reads TGTGCCAGCATTAGGGACAGTGTGACGGGAACACCCCTCCACTTT.

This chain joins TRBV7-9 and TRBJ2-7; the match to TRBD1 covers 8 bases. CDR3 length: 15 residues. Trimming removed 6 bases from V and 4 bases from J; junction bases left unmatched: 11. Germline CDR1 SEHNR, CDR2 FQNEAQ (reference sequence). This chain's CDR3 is CASRSGTGGFYEQYF. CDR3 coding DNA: TGTGCCAGCAGGTCCGGGACAGGAGGCTTTTACGAGCAGTACTTC.

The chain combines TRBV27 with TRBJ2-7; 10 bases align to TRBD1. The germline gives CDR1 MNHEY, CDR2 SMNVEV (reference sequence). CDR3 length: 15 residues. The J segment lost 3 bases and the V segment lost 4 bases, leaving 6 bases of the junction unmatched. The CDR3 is CASSYGWTGGYEQYF. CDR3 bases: TGTGCCAGCAGTTACGGTTGGACAGGGGGCTACGAGCAGTACTTC.

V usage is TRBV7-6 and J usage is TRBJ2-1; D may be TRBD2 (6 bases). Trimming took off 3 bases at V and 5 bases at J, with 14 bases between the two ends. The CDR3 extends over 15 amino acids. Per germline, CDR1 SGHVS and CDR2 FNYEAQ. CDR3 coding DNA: TGTGCCAGCAGCTTTTATTCAGAGCGGGACAATGAGCAGTTCTTC. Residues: CASSFYSERDNEQFF.

CDR3 in DNA: TGTGCCAGCTCACCGGGGTTTAACTATGGCTACACCTTC. Protein sequence: CASSPGFNYGYTF. The V call is TRBV18, the J call TRBJ1-2; D is unclear. Deletions cut 3 bases from V and 1 base from J, with 6 bases between. The germline gives CDR1 KGHSH, CDR2 LQKENI. This CDR3 has 13 amino acids.

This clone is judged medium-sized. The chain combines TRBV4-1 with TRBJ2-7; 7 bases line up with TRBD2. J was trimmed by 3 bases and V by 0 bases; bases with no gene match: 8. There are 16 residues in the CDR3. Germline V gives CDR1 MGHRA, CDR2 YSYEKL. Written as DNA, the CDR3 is TGCGCCAGCAGCCAAGACGAAGCGGGGAGGTTCTACGAGCAGTACTTC. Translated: CASSQDEAGRFYEQYF.

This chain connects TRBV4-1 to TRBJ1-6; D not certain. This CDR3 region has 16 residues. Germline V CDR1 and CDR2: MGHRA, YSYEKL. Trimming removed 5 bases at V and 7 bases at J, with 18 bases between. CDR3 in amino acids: CASSELLGPTNSPLHF. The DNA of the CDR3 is TGCGCCAGCAGCGAACTCTTAGGGCCTACCAATTCACCCCTCCACTTT.

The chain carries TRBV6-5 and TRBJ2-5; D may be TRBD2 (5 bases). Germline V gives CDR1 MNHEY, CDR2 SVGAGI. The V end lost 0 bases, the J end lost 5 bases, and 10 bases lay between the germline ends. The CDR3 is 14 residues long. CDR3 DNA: TGTGCCAGCAGTTACTCCACGGGGTGGGAGACCCAGTACTTC. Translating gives CASSYSTGWETQYF.

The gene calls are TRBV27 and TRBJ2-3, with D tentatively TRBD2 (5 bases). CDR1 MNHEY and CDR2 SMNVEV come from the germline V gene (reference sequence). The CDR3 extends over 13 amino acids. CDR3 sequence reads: CVSSLTNADTQYF. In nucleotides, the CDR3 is TGTGTTAGCAGTTTGACTAACGCAGATACGCAGTATTTT.

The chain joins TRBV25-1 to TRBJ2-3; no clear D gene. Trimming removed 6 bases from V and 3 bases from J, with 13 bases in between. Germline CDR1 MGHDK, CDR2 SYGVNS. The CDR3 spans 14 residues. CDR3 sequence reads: CASSSPARTDTQYF. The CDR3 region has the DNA TGTGCCAGCAGCAGCCCCGCCAGAACAGATACGCAGTATTTT.

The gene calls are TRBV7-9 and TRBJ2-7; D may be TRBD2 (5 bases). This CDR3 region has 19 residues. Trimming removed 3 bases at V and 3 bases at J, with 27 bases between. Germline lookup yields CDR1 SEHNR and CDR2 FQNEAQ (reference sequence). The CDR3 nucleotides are TGTGCCAGCAGCTTCCCGGAGGATAAGGGAGTAGGCCGGGACTACGAGCAGTACTTC. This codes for CASSFPEDKGVGRDYEQYF.

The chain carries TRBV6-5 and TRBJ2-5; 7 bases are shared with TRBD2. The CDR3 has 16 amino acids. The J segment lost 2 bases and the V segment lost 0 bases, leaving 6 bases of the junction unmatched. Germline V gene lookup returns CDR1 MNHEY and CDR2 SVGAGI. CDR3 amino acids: CASSYSAGVFQETQYF. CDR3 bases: TGTGCCAGCAGTTACTCGGCGGGGGTCTTTCAAGAGACCCAGTACTTC.

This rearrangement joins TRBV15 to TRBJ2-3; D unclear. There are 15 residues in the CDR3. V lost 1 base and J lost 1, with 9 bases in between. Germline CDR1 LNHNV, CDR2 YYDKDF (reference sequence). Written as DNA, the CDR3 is TGTGCCACCAGCAGAGGACCAACCCGCACAGATACGCAGTATTTT. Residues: CATSRGPTRTDTQYF. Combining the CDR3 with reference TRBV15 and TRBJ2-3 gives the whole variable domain DAMVIQNPRYQVTQFGKPVTLSCSQTLNHNVMYWYQQKSSQAPKLLFHYYDKDFNNEADTPDNFQSRRPNTSFCFLDIRSPGLGDTAMYLCATSRGPTRTDTQYFGPGTRLTVL.

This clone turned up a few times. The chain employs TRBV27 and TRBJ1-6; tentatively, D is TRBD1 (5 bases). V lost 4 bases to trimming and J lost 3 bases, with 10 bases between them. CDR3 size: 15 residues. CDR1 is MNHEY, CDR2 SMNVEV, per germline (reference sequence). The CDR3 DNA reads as TGTGCCAGCAGTTCGACAGTTGACTATAATTCACCCCTCCACTTT. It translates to CASSSTVDYNSPLHF.

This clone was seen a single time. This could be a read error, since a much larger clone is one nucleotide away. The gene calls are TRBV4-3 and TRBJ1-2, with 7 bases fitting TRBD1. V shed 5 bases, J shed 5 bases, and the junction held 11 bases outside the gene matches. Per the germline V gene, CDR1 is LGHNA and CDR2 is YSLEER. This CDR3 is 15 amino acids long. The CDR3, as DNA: TGCGCCAGCAGCAGCTCCGGGACAGTTCCTTATGGCTACACCTTC. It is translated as CASSSSGTVPYGYTF.

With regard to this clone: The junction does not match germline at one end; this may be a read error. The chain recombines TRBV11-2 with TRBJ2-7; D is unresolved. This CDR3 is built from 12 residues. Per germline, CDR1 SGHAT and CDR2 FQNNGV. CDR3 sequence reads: CASSLVTYEQYF. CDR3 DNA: TGTGCCAGCAGCCTCGTGACCTACGAGCAGTATTTC.

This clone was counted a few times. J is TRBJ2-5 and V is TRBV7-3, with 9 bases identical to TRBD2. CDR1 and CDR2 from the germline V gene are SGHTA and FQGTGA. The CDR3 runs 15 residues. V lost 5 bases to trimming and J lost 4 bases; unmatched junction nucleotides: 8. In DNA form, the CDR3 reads TGTGCCAGCAGCCTAAGCGGGGGGATCGGAGAGACCCAGTACTTC. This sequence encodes CASSLSGGIGETQYF.